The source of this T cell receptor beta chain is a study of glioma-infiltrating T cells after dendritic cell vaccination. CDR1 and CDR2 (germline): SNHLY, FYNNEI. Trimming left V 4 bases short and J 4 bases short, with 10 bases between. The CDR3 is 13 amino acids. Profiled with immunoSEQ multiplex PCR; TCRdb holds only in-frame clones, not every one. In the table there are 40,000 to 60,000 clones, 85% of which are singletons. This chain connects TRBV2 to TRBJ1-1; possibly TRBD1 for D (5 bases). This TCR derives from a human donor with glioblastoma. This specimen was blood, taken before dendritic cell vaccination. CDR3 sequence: CASSAQGGTEAFF. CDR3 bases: TGTGCCAGCAGTGCCCAGGGCGGCACTGAAGCTTTCTTT.